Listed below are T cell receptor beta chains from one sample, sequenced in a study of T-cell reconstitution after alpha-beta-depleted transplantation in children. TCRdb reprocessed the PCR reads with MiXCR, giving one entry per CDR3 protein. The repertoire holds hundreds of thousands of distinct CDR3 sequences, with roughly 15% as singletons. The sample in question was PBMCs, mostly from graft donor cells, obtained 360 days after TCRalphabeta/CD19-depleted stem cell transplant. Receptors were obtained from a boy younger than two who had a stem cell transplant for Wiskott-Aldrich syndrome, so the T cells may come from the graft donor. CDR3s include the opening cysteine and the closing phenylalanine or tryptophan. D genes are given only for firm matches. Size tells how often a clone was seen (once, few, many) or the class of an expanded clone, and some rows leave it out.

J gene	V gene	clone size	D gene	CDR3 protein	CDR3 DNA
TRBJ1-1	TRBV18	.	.	CASSQRGDTEAFF	TGTGCCAGCTCCCAACGAGGGGACACTGAAGCTTTCTTT
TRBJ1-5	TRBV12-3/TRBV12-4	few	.	CASSSRGRKSNQPQHF	TGTGCCAGCAGTTCCAGGGGCAGGAAAAGCAATCAGCCCCAGCATTTT
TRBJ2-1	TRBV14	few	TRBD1	CASSHLPGQGYNEQFF	TGTGCCAGCAGCCATTTGCCGGGACAGGGGTACAATGAGCAGTTCTTC
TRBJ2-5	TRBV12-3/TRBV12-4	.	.	CASRRRSETQYF	TGTGCCAGCAGGCGTCGCTCAGAGACCCAGTACTTC
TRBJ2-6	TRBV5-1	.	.	CASSAFGGALRSGANVLTF	TGCGCCAGCAGCGCCTTTGGGGGGGCGTTACGCTCTGGGGCCAACGTCCTGACTTTC
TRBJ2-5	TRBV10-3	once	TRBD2	CAISALAGGKFSRGETQYF	TGTGCCATCAGTGCACTAGCGGGAGGGAAATTCTCCCGCGGAGAGACCCAGTACTTC
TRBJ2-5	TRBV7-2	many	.	CASSLGWGSGPQYF	TGTGCCAGCAGCTTGGGTTGGGGATCTGGTCCCCAGTACTTC
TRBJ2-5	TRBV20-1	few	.	CSARVRKETQYF	TGCAGTGCTAGGGTCAGGAAAGAGACCCAGTACTTC
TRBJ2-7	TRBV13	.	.	CASSRTSGEQYF	TGTGCCAGCAGCAGGACTTCTGGGGAGCAGTACTTC
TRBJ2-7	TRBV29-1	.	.	CSVEVGRSYEQYF	TGCAGCGTTGAAGTGGGCAGATCCTACGAGCAGTACTTC
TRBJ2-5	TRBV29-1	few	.	CSVEGETQYF	TGCAGCGTTGAGGGAGAGACCCAGTACTTC
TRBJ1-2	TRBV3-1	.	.	CASSLEGGYGYTF	TGTGCCAGCAGCTTGGAAGGAGGGTATGGCTACACCTTC
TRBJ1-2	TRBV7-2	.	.	CASSLDGPGYTF	TGTGCCAGCAGCTTAGACGGGCCTGGCTACACCTTC
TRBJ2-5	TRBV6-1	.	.	CASSEARWRLEGTQYF	TGTGCCAGCAGTGAAGCCCGTTGGCGGTTGGAGGGGACCCAGTACTTC
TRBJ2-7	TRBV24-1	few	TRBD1	CATSETGQGTHEQYF	TGTGCCACCAGTGAGACGGGACAGGGTACGCACGAGCAGTACTTC
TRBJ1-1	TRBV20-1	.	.	CSARDLQTHTEAFF	TGCAGTGCTAGAGATTTACAGACCCACACTGAAGCTTTCTTT
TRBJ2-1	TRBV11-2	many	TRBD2	CASSLEPSGRPSIYNEQFF	TGTGCCAGCAGCTTAGAACCTAGCGGGAGGCCTTCGATCTACAATGAGCAGTTCTTC
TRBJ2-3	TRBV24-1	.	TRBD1	CATSDPPGQGEDTQYF	TGTGCCACCAGTGATCCACCGGGACAGGGAGAAGATACGCAGTATTTT
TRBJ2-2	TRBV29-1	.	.	CSVGAPTGELFF	TGCAGCGTTGGAGCGCCCACCGGGGAGCTGTTTTTT
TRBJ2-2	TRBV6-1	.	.	CASSTPQFGELFF	TGTGCCAGCAGTACGCCCCAGTTTGGGGAGCTGTTTTTT
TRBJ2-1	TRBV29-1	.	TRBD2	CSVEDRRGLARSEQFF	TGCAGCGTTGAAGATCGACGAGGACTAGCAAGAAGTGAGCAGTTCTTC
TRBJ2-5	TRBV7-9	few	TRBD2	CASSFSGVSETQYF	TGTGCCAGCAGCTTTAGCGGGGTTTCGGAGACCCAGTACTTC
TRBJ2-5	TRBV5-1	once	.	CASSLAWAQETQYF	TGCGCCAGCAGCTTGGCCTGGGCCCAAGAGACCCAGTACTTC
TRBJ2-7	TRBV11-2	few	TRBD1	CASILLGPWTGGTYEQYF	TGTGCCAGCATCCTACTAGGGCCCTGGACAGGAGGAACCTACGAGCAGTACTTC
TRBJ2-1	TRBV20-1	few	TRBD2	CSAPTSGRKGSYNEQFF	TGCAGTGCTCCTACTAGCGGGAGGAAGGGCTCCTACAATGAGCAGTTCTTC
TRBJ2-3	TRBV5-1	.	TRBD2	CASSGLAGNPTDTQYF	TGCGCCAGCAGCGGGCTAGCGGGGAATCCCACAGATACGCAGTATTTT
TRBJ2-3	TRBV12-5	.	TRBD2	CASGLDPVLAGVPNTDTQYF	TGTGCTAGTGGTTTGGACCCGGTGTTAGCGGGGGTCCCAAACACAGATACGCAGTATTTT